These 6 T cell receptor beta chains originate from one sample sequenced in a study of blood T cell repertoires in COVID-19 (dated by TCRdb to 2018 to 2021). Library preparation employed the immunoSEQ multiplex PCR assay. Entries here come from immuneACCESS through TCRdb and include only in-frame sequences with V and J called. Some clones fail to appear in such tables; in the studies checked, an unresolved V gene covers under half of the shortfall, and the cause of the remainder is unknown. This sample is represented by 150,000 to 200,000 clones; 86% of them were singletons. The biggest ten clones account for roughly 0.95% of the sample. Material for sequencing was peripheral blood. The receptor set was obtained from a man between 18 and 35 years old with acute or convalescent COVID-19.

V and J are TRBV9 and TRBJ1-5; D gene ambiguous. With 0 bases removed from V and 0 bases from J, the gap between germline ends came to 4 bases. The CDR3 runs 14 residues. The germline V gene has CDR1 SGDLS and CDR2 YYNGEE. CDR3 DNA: TGTGCCAGCAGCGTAGCAGATAGCAATCAGCCCCAGCATTTT. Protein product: CASSVADSNQPQHF.

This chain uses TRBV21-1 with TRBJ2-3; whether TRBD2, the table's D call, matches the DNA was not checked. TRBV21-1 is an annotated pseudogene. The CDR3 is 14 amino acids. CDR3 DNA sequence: TGTGCCAGCGAAAATGGGACTAGTGAAGATACGCAGTATTTT. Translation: CASENGTSEDTQYF.

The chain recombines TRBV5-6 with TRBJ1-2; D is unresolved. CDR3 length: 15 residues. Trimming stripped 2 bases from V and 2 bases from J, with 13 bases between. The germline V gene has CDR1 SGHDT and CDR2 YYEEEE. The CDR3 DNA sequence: TGTGCCAGCAGCTTAGCCGTGGACTTAAACTATGGCTACACCTTC. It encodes CASSLAVDLNYGYTF.

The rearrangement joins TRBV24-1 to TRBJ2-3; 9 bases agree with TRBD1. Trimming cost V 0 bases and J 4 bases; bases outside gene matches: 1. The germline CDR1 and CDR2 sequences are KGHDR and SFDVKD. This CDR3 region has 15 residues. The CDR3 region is CATSDLDRGADTQYF. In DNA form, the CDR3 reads TGTGCCACCAGTGATTTGGACAGGGGGGCAGATACGCAGTATTTT.

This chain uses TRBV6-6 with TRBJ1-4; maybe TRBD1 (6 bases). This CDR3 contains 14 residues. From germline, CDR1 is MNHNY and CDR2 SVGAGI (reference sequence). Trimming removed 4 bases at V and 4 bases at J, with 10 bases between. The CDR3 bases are TGTGCCAGCAGTTCCACGGGACATAATGAAAAACTGTTTTTT. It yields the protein CASSSTGHNEKLFF.

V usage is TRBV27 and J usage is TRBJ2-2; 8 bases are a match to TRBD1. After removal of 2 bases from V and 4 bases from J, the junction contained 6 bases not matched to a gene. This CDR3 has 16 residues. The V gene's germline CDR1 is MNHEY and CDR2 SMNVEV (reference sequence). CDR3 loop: CASSLRTGRSTGELFF. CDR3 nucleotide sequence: TGTGCCAGCAGTTTACGGACAGGGCGTTCCACCGGGGAGCTGTTTTTT.